Each of the 21 T cell receptor beta chains below was sequenced from the same sample in a study of spatial heterogeneity in lung cancer (dated by TCRdb to about 2019). The sample's time point label, decoded: blood at routine non-recurrence follow-up after resection. For TCR sequencing, whole RNA was extracted from tumor and nontumor lung tissue, or from cryopreserved PBMC samples, and no cell sorting was done. Libraries were constructed by 5' RACE. Sequencing relied on a NextSeq 500. TCRdb trimmed the raw reads at Q25, called clones with MiXCR and kept productive beta chains. Entries that share a CDR3 protein sequence are merged under the most common genes and DNA. This sample lists about 52,000 distinct CDR3 sequences; around 7.7% were detected once. Together, the top ten hold approximately 40% of the sample. The sequencing here drew on PBMCs, taken at follow-up. These receptors were obtained from a female donor with early-stage non-small cell lung cancer.

This clonotype was detected ten times or more. The V and J genes are TRBV6-1 and TRBJ1-2; 9 positions match TRBD1. Per germline, CDR1 MNHNS and CDR2 SASEGT. V lost 5 bases and J lost 8; bases outside the gene matches: 9. This CDR3 comprises 14 residues. The chain's CDR3 is CASSRVQGAKGYTF. The CDR3 nucleotides are TGTGCCAGCAGTAGGGTACAGGGGGCGAAGGGCTACACCTTC.

This clonotype was observed a handful of times. This chain uses TRBV7-2 with TRBJ2-5; tentative D call: TRBD1 (5 bases). The CDR3 spans 14 residues. The V gene lost 1 base and the J gene lost 1 base, with 7 bases spanning the gap. The V gene's germline CDR1 is SGHTA and CDR2 FQGNSA. The CDR3 nucleotides read TGTGCCAGCAGCTTAGGACAGACCCAAGAGACCCAGTACTTC. It translates to CASSLGQTQETQYF.

This clonotype showed up many times. The rearrangement uses TRBV11-2 and TRBJ2-7, with 8 nucleotides matching TRBD1. Germline CDR1 reads SGHAT; CDR2 reads FQNNGV. The CDR3 is 13 amino acids. J lost 3 bases, V lost 3 bases, and 1 base had no gene match. The CDR3 region is CASSLDRDYEQYF. Written as DNA, the CDR3 is TGTGCCAGCAGCTTGGACAGGGACTACGAGCAGTACTTC.

This clonotype was found a few times. The chain recombines TRBV5-1 with TRBJ2-5, with D possibly called TRBD1 or TRBD2 (6 bases each). The CDR3 covers 14 residues. V lost 0 bases and J lost 5, with 11 bases in between. Germline-derived CDR1 and CDR2 are SGHRS and YFSETQ. CDR3 bases: TGCGCCAGCAGCTTGGTTGGGGGGCCGGAGACCCAGTACTTC. Amino acids: CASSLVGGPETQYF.

The rearrangement uses TRBV12-3 or TRBV12-4 and TRBJ1-3; the D gene is possibly TRBD1 (6 bases). Trimming took 6 bases from V and 8 from J, leaving 17 bases between them. The CDR3 has 14 residues. The CDR3 sequence: CASRNWTALYTIYF. The CDR3 DNA reads as TGTGCCAGCAGAAACTGGACAGCCTTGTACACCATATATTTT.

The CDR3 sequence is CASSESAQTDTQYF. CDR3 bases: TGCGCCAGCAGTGAGTCGGCACAGACAGATACGCAGTATTTT. The gene calls are TRBV10-1 and TRBJ2-3, with D unclear. The CDR3 contains 14 residues. The ends were cut back, 0 bases at V and 3 bases at J, with 7 bases in the middle. CDR1 and CDR2 (germline): WNHNN, SYGVQD (reference sequence).

This clonotype was detected many times. The chain links TRBV29-1 to TRBJ2-5; the D is unclear. V lost 4 bases and J lost 2, with 11 bases in between. CDR3 size: 13 residues. Germline loops: CDR1 SQVTM, CDR2 ANQGSEA. The CDR3 coding sequence is TGCAGCGTTGTGGGAATTGGTCAAGAGACCCAGTACTTC. Translation gives CSVVGIGQETQYF.

This clonotype showed up many times. Written as DNA, the CDR3 is TGTGCCAGCAGCAACCGGACCGGGGGGACAGATACGCAGTATTTT. Its translation is CASSNRTGGTDTQYF. The chain couples TRBV3-1 to TRBJ2-3, with 7 bases aligning to TRBD2. V trimming: 5 bases; J trimming: 3 bases; junction bases outside the gene matches: 8. The CDR3 runs to 15 residues. CDR1 and CDR2 from the germline V gene are LGHDT and YNNKEL (reference sequence).

The chain combines TRBV5-1 with TRBJ2-5, with 8 bases identical to TRBD1. The CDR3 is 15 residues long. The ends lost 5 bases at V and 2 bases at J; junction bases unmatched: 8. The germline V gene encodes CDR1 SGHRS and CDR2 YFSETQ. The CDR3 DNA reads TGCGCCAGCAGTTCTCCGGGACAGGTACAAGAGACCCAGTACTTC. It specifies CASSSPGQVQETQYF.

This clonotype came up many times. The V gene is TRBV12-3 or TRBV12-4, the J gene TRBJ2-7; TRBD1 matches 9 bases. J gave up 1 base and V 6 bases, and 7 bases lay outside the gene matches. This CDR3 has 15 residues. Here the CDR3 reads CASRGQDRGSYEQYF. CDR3 nucleotides: TGTGCCAGCAGAGGGCAGGACAGGGGATCCTACGAGCAGTACTTC.

This clonotype was seen repeatedly, ten times or more. The chain is built from TRBV2 and TRBJ2-7; 7 bases match TRBD2. Germline V CDR1 and CDR2: SNHLY, FYNNEI. This CDR3 has 14 residues. V lost 5 bases and J lost 3; bases outside the gene matches: 7. CDR3 in amino acids: CASSWGGGRYEQYF. The CDR3 DNA sequence: TGTGCCAGCAGTTGGGGGGGAGGTCGCTACGAGCAGTACTTC.

This clonotype was counted ten times or more. V and J are TRBV20-1 and TRBJ1-6, with unresolved D. The CDR3 is made up of 16 amino acids. V was shortened by 1 base and J by 1 base, with 11 bases between the two germline ends. The germline gives CDR1 DFQATT, CDR2 SNEGSKA (reference sequence). In DNA, the CDR3 is TGCAGTGCTAGAGGAGGAGGTGGTTCCTATAATTCACCCCTCCACTTT. Amino acids: CSARGGGGSYNSPLHF.

The table lists this clonotype with many counts. The rearrangement uses TRBV7-2 and TRBJ1-3; no clear D gene. Trimming cost V 5 bases and J 0 bases, with 11 bases left between them. Germline V CDR1 and CDR2: SGHTA, FQGNSA. The CDR3 length is 15 residues. CDR3 DNA sequence: TGTGCCAGCAGCCTGCGGAGGGACTCTGGAAACACCATATATTTT. It is translated as CASSLRRDSGNTIYF. Full variable domain (remainder filled in from reference TRBV7-2 and TRBJ1-3): GAGVSQSPSNKVTEKGKDVELRCDPISGHTALYWYRQSLGQGLEFLIYFQGNSAPDKSGLPSDRFSAERTGGSVSTLTIQRTQQEDSAVYLCASSLRRDSGNTIYFGEGSWLTVV.

The rearrangement joins TRBV5-1 to TRBJ2-5, with D possibly called TRBD1 or TRBD2 (6 bases each). V lost 1 base, J lost 5 bases, and 15 bases lay in between. CDR3 size: 15 residues. Germline CDR1 SGHRS, CDR2 YFSETQ. Here the CDR3 reads CASSLRGPGLETQYF. The CDR3, as DNA: TGCGCCAGCAGCTTGCGGGGGCCGGGTCTGGAGACCCAGTACTTC.

This clonotype was counted ten times or more. DNA of the CDR3: TGTGCCAGCAGCCTCTCTGGAAACACCATATATTTT. Protein sequence: CASSLSGNTIYF. This chain joins TRBV3-1 and TRBJ1-3; D is unresolved. Trimming took off 4 bases at V and 0 bases at J, with 1 base between the two ends. Germline CDR1 reads LGHDT; CDR2 reads YNNKEL (reference sequence). The CDR3 has 12 residues.

In this sample, this clonotype turned up a few times. This chain uses TRBV2 with TRBJ1-3; D gene uncertain. Per the germline V gene, CDR1 is SNHLY and CDR2 is FYNNEI. The length of the CDR3 is 14 residues. With 3 bases removed from V and 0 bases from J, the gap between germline ends came to 6 bases. CDR3 sequence reads: CASSEGSSGNTIYF. In nucleotides, the CDR3 is TGTGCCAGCAGTGAGGGGAGCTCTGGAAACACCATATATTTT.

This clonotype was found a few times. The V call is TRBV7-2, the J call TRBJ2-1, with D possibly matching TRBD2 (5 bases). Germline lookup yields CDR1 SGHTA and CDR2 FQGNSA. The CDR3 extends over 15 amino acids. Trimming removed 5 bases from V and 0 bases from J, with 11 bases in between. CDR3 sequence: CASSPVASSYNEQFF. In DNA form, the CDR3 reads TGTGCCAGCAGCCCGGTAGCGAGCTCCTACAATGAGCAGTTCTTC.

This clonotype was counted a few times. V is TRBV6-1 and J is TRBJ1-4, with 7 bases lining up with TRBD1. The CDR3 runs 13 residues. V shed 9 bases, J shed 4 bases, and the junction held 5 bases outside the gene matches. Germline CDR1 is MNHNS and CDR2 is SASEGT. CDR3 bases: TGTGCCAGGCGACAGGGCCTTAATGAAAAACTGTTTTTT. Protein: CARRQGLNEKLFF.

This clonotype was found many times. The chain links TRBV7-8 to TRBJ1-2; TRBD1 matches at 8 bases. The CDR3 has 13 amino acids. Germline V gene lookup returns CDR1 SGHVS and CDR2 FQNEAQ. V was pared by 5 bases and J by 6 bases, with 5 bases of the junction left unmatched. CDR3 nucleotides: TGTGCCAGCAGCAGGACAGGGATGGATGGCTACACCTTC. This encodes CASSRTGMDGYTF.

About this clonotype: This may stem from a read error, because a much larger clone lies one nucleotide away. This sequence joins TRBV7-2 and TRBJ2-5; 8 bases agree with TRBD2. Germline V CDR1 and CDR2: SGHTA, FQGNSA. The CDR3 loop spans 15 amino acids. Here the CDR3 reads CASSWIRTSQETRYF. The CDR3 region has the DNA TGTGCCAGCAGCTGGATTAGGACTAGCCAAGAGACCCGGTACTTC.

This clonotype was detected ten times or more. The CDR3 sequence: CASRPQVGETQYF. The CDR3 region has the DNA TGTGCCAGCAGGCCCCAAGTGGGAGAGACCCAGTACTTC. The V gene is TRBV2, the J gene TRBJ2-5, with unresolved D. The CDR3 runs 13 residues. V lost 6 bases to trimming and J lost 4 bases, with 12 bases between them. Germline CDR1 reads SNHLY; CDR2 reads FYNNEI.